The clone carrying this T cell receptor (beta chain) was detected ten times or more. The antigen remains unidentified. Per germline, CDR1 SQVTM and CDR2 ANQGSEA. The CDR3 is 12 amino acids. Between the trimmed V and J ends, which lost 6 bases and 8 bases, there was a span of 13 bases. This sample was included in a study of T-cell memory formation after mild COVID-19. Overall study results and limits: The SARS-CoV-2 specificity of second-wave clones reaching peak at day 37 remained unverified.

TCRdb independently ran MiXCR on the 5' RACE reads; one entry per CDR3 protein. The repertoire holds 350,000 to 450,000 distinct CDR3 sequences, with 24% as singletons. J is TRBJ1-4 and V is TRBV29-1; tentatively, D is TRBD1 (5 bases). This receptor was taken from an adult woman who had mild COVID-19 (a few samples of this study predate the infection). Cell type and time point are not known. Sample: PBMCs or a T cell subset sorted from them (not recorded which). The CDR3 sequence: CSVGPGREKLFF. CDR3 bases: TGCAGCGTAGGGCCAGGGCGGGAAAAACTGTTTTTT.